The 15 T cell receptor beta chains below were found in one sample sequenced in a study of control samples from healthy donors and cancer patients. Using immunoSEQ multiplex PCR, the repertoire was profiled, and TCRdb retains in-frame clones only, with some absent. The repertoire has fewer than 95,000 clones, roughly 89% of them found once; the top ten carry about a sixth. The sample was blood. The receptor set was obtained from a man aged 30 to 45 in good health.

The chain combines TRBV7-9 with TRBJ1-1; D is uncertain. The V end was cut by 5 bases, the J end by 1 base, with 8 bases between. The CDR3 loop spans 13 amino acids. From germline, CDR1 is SEHNR and CDR2 FQNEAQ (reference sequence). CDR3 amino acids: CASSQIKNTEAFF. The DNA of the CDR3 is TGTGCCAGCAGCCAAATTAAGAACACTGAAGCTTTCTTT.

The chain joins TRBV6-5 to TRBJ1-6; D might be TRBD1 (6 bases). This CDR3 has 16 residues. Germline lookup yields CDR1 MNHEY and CDR2 SVGAGI. The V end lost 0 bases, the J end lost 9 bases, and 15 bases lay between the germline ends. The CDR3 is CASSYSRRAGVSPLHF. The CDR3 region has the DNA TGTGCCAGCAGTTACTCGCGAAGGGCAGGGGTTTCACCCCTCCACTTT.

The V call is TRBV7-2, the J call TRBJ2-2, with D maybe TRBD2 (6 bases). The CDR3 contains 13 residues. CDR1 is SGHTA and CDR2 is FQGNSA in the germline V gene. V lost 5 bases and J lost 6, with 10 bases in between. CDR3 nucleotides: TGTGCCAGCAGCCCACTAGCCGCCGGGGAGCTGTTTTTT. This encodes CASSPLAAGELFF.

V gene TRBV5-4 combines with J gene TRBJ1-2; D remains unclear. Germline-derived CDR1 and CDR2 are SGHNT and YYREEE (reference sequence). V lost 4 bases to trimming and J lost 7 bases, with 17 bases between them. The CDR3 length is 14 residues. The CDR3 loop reads CASSQPPGSSGYTF. The CDR3 region has the DNA TGTGCCAGCAGCCAACCACCGGGTTCAAGTGGCTACACCTTC.

This clone was observed a single time. V is TRBV2 and J is TRBJ1-2; D not resolved. The CDR3 is 13 residues long. V was shortened by 8 bases and J by 4 bases, with 14 bases between the two germline ends. Per germline, CDR1 SNHLY and CDR2 FYNNEI. The CDR3 reads CASGVLALYGYTF. CDR3 sequence (DNA): TGTGCCAGCGGGGTCTTGGCCCTCTATGGCTACACCTTC. The full variable domain, its missing parts supplied by reference TRBV2 and TRBJ1-2, is EPEVTQTPSHQVTQMGQEVILRCVPISNHLYFYWYRQILGQKVEFLVSFYNNEISEKSEIFDDQFSVERPDGSNFTLKIRSTKLEDSAMYFCASGVLALYGYTFGSGTRLTVV.

The gene calls are TRBV11-2 and TRBJ1-2; D not certain. Germline V gives CDR1 SGHAT, CDR2 FQNNGV. The CDR3 has 16 amino acids. Trimming took 1 base from V and 0 from J, leaving 12 bases between them. The CDR3 is CASSLVRDKPNYGYTF. CDR3 DNA sequence: TGTGCCAGCAGCTTAGTTCGCGACAAACCTAACTATGGCTACACCTTC.

J is TRBJ2-4 and V is TRBV24-1, with D maybe TRBD1 (6 bases). The CDR3 has 17 residues. The germline gives CDR1 KGHDR, CDR2 SFDVKD. The V end was cut by 1 base, the J end by 0 bases, with 12 bases between. The CDR3 bases are TGTGCCACCAGTGATTTAGACAGGCAGATAGCCAAAAACATTCAGTACTTC. Its protein product is CATSDLDRQIAKNIQYF.

Regarding this clone: One junction end does not reproduce the germline sequence, and a read error may be involved. The chain combines TRBV19 with TRBJ1-1; unclear D gene. The CDR3 contains 13 residues. CDR1 LNHDA and CDR2 SQIVND come from the germline V gene (reference sequence). This CDR3 reads CASSMRRNAEAFF. Written as DNA, the CDR3 is TGTGCCAGTAGTATGAGGCGGAACGCTGAAGCTTTCTTT.

This chain's CDR3 is CASSLAGWEAFF. The CDR3, as DNA: TGTGCCAGCAGCTTAGCGGGGTGGGAAGCTTTCTTT. The J gene is TRBJ1-1, the V gene TRBV7-9, with D uncertain. Trimming left V 0 bases short and J 8 bases short, with 7 bases between. Germline-derived CDR1 and CDR2 are SEHNR and FQNEAQ (reference sequence). The CDR3 loop spans 12 amino acids.

The chain couples TRBV5-1 to TRBJ1-4, with D possibly TRBD1 on 5 matching bases. The CDR3 runs to 15 residues. Germline values: CDR1 SGHRS, CDR2 YFSETQ. V was pared by 4 bases and J by 4 bases, with 14 bases between. The CDR3 DNA follows: TGCGCCAGCAGCGAATATCCAGGGCTTAATGAAAAACTGTTTTTT. It codes for CASSEYPGLNEKLFF.

The V call is TRBV6-5, the J call TRBJ2-5; TRBD1 aligns across 7 bases. The CDR3 loop spans 14 amino acids. CDR1 and CDR2 from the germline V gene are MNHEY and SVGAGI. Trimming removed 7 bases from V and 3 bases from J; junction bases left unmatched: 8. The CDR3 sequence is CASTISTGKETQYF. The CDR3 bases are TGTGCCAGCACCATCTCGACAGGGAAAGAGACCCAGTACTTC.

The chain joins TRBV28 to TRBJ1-2; no definite D call. Trimming shortened V by 5 bases and J by 6 bases, and 13 bases separated the two germline ends. The germline V gene encodes CDR1 MDHEN and CDR2 SYDVKM. The CDR3 covers 13 residues. The CDR3 DNA reads as TGTGCCAGCAGTCTCCCCCGGGTCAATGGCTACACCTTC. Its translation is CASSLPRVNGYTF.

This clone occurred once. The CDR3 DNA reads as TGTGCCAGCAGTTTATCGCTTATCGGGGTTACTGAAGCTTTCTTT. It codes for CASSLSLIGVTEAFF. This sequence joins TRBV27 and TRBJ1-1; D is unclear. The CDR3 is made up of 15 amino acids. The V and J ends lost 0 bases and 5 bases respectively, with 13 bases between them. CDR1 MNHEY and CDR2 SMNVEV come from the germline V gene (reference sequence).

This chain links TRBV19 with TRBJ2-3; D ambiguous. V was cut by 8 bases and J by 1 base, with 13 bases left in between. CDR1 LNHDA and CDR2 SQIVND come from the germline V gene (reference sequence). The CDR3 sequence is 14 residues long. The CDR3 DNA sequence: TGTGCCAGTCGGCGCGCGCGGCGCACAGATACGCAGTATTTT. Amino acid sequence: CASRRARRTDTQYF. Variable domain in full (rest from reference TRBV19 and TRBJ2-3): DGGITQSPKYLFRKEGQNVTLSCEQNLNHDAMYWYRQDPGQGLRLIYYSQIVNDFQKGDIAEGYSVSREKKESFPLTVTSAQKNPTAFYLCASRRARRTDTQYFGPGTRLTVL.

This chain connects TRBV19 to TRBJ2-6; D not resolved. V was cut by 5 bases and J by 0 bases, with 11 bases left in between. The germline V gene has CDR1 LNHDA and CDR2 SQIVND (reference sequence). The length of the CDR3 is 16 residues. Here the CDR3 reads CASSVVSSSGANVLTF. The CDR3 nucleotides are TGTGCCAGTAGTGTGGTCAGCAGCTCTGGGGCCAACGTCCTGACTTTC.